Listed below are T cell receptor beta chains from one sample, sequenced in a study of control samples from healthy donors and cancer patients. Sequenced by immunoSEQ multiplex PCR; TCRdb stores in-frame clones only, minus some. The sample lists over 90,000 clones; approximately 90% were seen once. The sequenced material came from PBMCs. These receptors were taken from a man in his 60s with lung cancer. Both conserved end residues are part of each CDR3. D genes are given only for firm matches. Some rows mark clone size as missing; the rest say once, few, many or name a class of expanded clone.

clone_size,d_call,j_call,v_call,cdr3_nt,cdr3_aa
.,.,TRBJ2-4,TRBV7-2,TGTGCCAGCAGCTCCGCGGACAGAAGAAACATTCAGTACTTC,CASSSADRRNIQYF
.,.,TRBJ1-6,TRBV30,TGTGCCTGGAGGATCATCGGGGGTAATTCACCCCTCCACTTT,CAWRIIGGNSPLHF
once,.,TRBJ1-1,TRBV19,TGTGCCAGTCGAGAACAGTTAAACACTGAAGCTTTCTTT,CASREQLNTEAFF
.,TRBD1,TRBJ2-1,TRBV7-9,TGTGCCAGCTCCCGGAGGACAGGGGTTGACAATGAGCAGTTCTTC,CASSRRTGVDNEQFF
.,.,TRBJ2-4,TRBV29-1,TGCAGCGTTGGTAAGGGAAACATTCAGTACTTC,CSVGKGNIQYF
.,.,TRBJ2-3,TRBV19,TGTGCCAGTAGTATAACAGGGAGCACAGATACGCAGTATTTT,CASSITGSTDTQYF
.,.,TRBJ2-2,TRBV2,TGTGCCAGCAATAGACGGGCCACCGCCGGGGAGCTGTTTTTT,CASNRRATAGELFF
.,TRBD2,TRBJ2-5,TRBV10-3,TGTGCCACCGGGACTAGCGGGGGGGGAGAGACCCAGTACTTC,CATGTSGGGETQYF
.,.,TRBJ2-3,TRBV6-6,TGTGCCAGCAGCAACACAGATACGCAGTATTTT,CASSNTDTQYF
.,TRBD1,TRBJ1-1,TRBV6-5,TGTGCCAGCAGTTATGGGACAGGGGAGAGAAGTACTGAAGCTTTCTTT,CASSYGTGERSTEAFF
once,.,TRBJ1-4,TRBV5-5,TGTGCCAGCAGCCAGGGAAGACTGAATGAAAAACTGTTTTTT,CASSQGRLNEKLFF
.,.,TRBJ1-1,TRBV19,TGTGCCAGTAGTATACGGTCTGAAGCTTTCTTT,CASSIRSEAFF
.,TRBD1,TRBJ2-7,TRBV5-1,TGCGCCAGCAGCCCCCGGGACAGCCTTTACGAGCAGTACTTC,CASSPRDSLYEQYF
few,.,TRBJ1-4,TRBV5-8,TGTGCCAGCAGCTTGTATTATACAACTAATGAAAAACTGTTTTTT,CASSLYYTTNEKLFF
.,.,TRBJ1-4,TRBV5-1,TGCGCCAGCAGCCGTGGACCGGTAGCTAATGAAAAACTGTTTTTT,CASSRGPVANEKLFF
.,.,TRBJ1-5,TRBV6-5,TGTGCCAGCAAAGAAATTAGGGGGAATCAGCCCCAGCATTTT,CASKEIRGNQPQHF
.,TRBD1,TRBJ2-2,TRBV7-8,TGTGCCAGCAGCTTATCATCCAGGGGGTTAGGCACCGGGGAGCTGTTTTTT,CASSLSSRGLGTGELFF
.,.,TRBJ2-3,TRBV10-1,TGCGCCAGCATGGGGGACCCAGATACGCAGTATTTT,CASMGDPDTQYF
.,.,TRBJ2-3,TRBV12-5,TGTGCTAGTGGTTGGGGGACAGATACGCAGTATTTT,CASGWGTDTQYF
once,.,TRBJ2-6,TRBV7-3,TGTGCCAGCAGCTTTACAGGGACGCCTGGGGCCAACGTCCTGACTTTC,CASSFTGTPGANVLTF
.,.,TRBJ1-1,TRBV14,TGTGCCAGCAGCCAATCCAGGGGCACTGAAGCTTTCTTT,CASSQSRGTEAFF
.,.,TRBJ2-7,TRBV14,TGTGCCAGCAGCCAAGAGTTCGGCGGCTCCTACGAGCAGTACTTC,CASSQEFGGSYEQYF
.,.,TRBJ2-7,TRBV5-1,TGCGCCAGCAGCTTGGGTCCAGGCCTGGGAGATCAAGGGGGGCAGTACTTC,CASSLGPGLGDQGGQYF
few,.,TRBJ2-2,TRBV18,TGTGCCAGCTCACCAATCGCAGAAGGGAAACCCGGGGAGCTGTTTTTT,CASSPIAEGKPGELFF
.,.,TRBJ2-2,TRBV2,TGTGCCAGCACCCCTCCCAGGAGCGGGGAGCTGTTTTTT,CASTPPRSGELFF
.,.,TRBJ1-1,TRBV25-1,TGTGCCAGCAGTAGAGGGAACACTGAAGCTTTCTTT,CASSRGNTEAFF
.,TRBD1,TRBJ2-7,TRBV29-1,TGCAGCGCCCGGGACAGCAATTCAGAGCAGTACTTC,CSARDSNSEQYF
once,.,TRBJ1-1,TRBV5-6,TGTGCCAGCAGCACCTCGGTGGTCCCAACGAACACTGAAGCTTTCTTT,CASSTSVVPTNTEAFF
once,TRBD1,TRBJ2-3,TRBV12-5,TGTGCTAGTGGTTTAGGGTTAGCCGGGACAGGGTCAGATACGCAGTATTTT,CASGLGLAGTGSDTQYF
.,.,TRBJ2-1,TRBV27,TGTGCCAGCAGTTTATATTCTAGGGAGAATGAGCAGTTCTTC,CASSLYSRENEQFF
.,.,TRBJ1-1,TRBV20-1,TGCAGTGCTCTGACCGGGGTTGGAGCTTTCTTT,CSALTGVGAFF
once,.,TRBJ2-7,TRBV15,TGTGCCACCAGCAGAGGGCCTGGAGGTTACGAGCAGTACTTC,CATSRGPGGYEQYF
once,.,TRBJ2-5,TRBV3-1/TRBV3-2,TGTGCCAGCAGCCAAGATCGAGAGACCCAGTACTTC,CASSQDRETQYF
.,.,TRBJ2-1,TRBV5-1,TGCGCCAGCAGCTTATTGGGCCTCGCTACAGGTGAGCAGTTCTTC,CASSLLGLATGEQFF
few,TRBD1,TRBJ2-1,TRBV6-4,TGTGCCAGCAGTGACTCAATGGGACAGGGAGATGAGCAGTTCTTC,CASSDSMGQGDEQFF
once,TRBD1,TRBJ1-5,TRBV7-9,TGTGCCAGCAGCTTAGCGCGACAGGGGGGACAGCCCCAGCATTTT,CASSLARQGGQPQHF
few,TRBD1,TRBJ2-7,TRBV6-5,TGTGCCAGCAGAGACAGGGAACCCTACGAGCAGTACTTC,CASRDREPYEQYF
.,.,TRBJ2-5,TRBV5-1,TGCGCCAGCAGCTTGGCTAACGGGGATGGAGAGACCCAGTACTTC,CASSLANGDGETQYF
.,TRBD2,TRBJ2-4,TRBV6-1,TGTGCCAGCAGTGGACTGACGGGGGGGGAATATAGGGTTCAGTACTTC,CASSGLTGGEYRVQYF
.,TRBD1,TRBJ1-2,TRBV2,TGTGCCAGCCTGTTTGGGACAGCCTATGGCTACACCTTC,CASLFGTAYGYTF
.,TRBD1,TRBJ2-1,TRBV5-4,TGTGCCAGCAGCTTGCGCAGTGGATCCGGACAGGGCTACAATGAGCAGTTCTTC,CASSLRSGSGQGYNEQFF
.,.,TRBJ1-1,TRBV15,TGTGCCACCAGTCGGAGACCTGTGGAGGGAACTGAAGCTTTCTTT,CATSRRPVEGTEAFF
.,.,TRBJ2-1,TRBV18,TGTGCCAGCTCACTTTCCGGGGTTTACAATGAGCAGTTCTTC,CASSLSGVYNEQFF
.,.,TRBJ1-1,TRBV18,TGTGCCAGCTCACCCCCCGCCCAAACGAACACTGAAGCTTTCTTT,CASSPPAQTNTEAFF
.,TRBD1,TRBJ2-2,TRBV5-1,TGCGCCAGCAGCACCTGGGACAGCTACACCGGGGAGCTGTTTTTT,CASSTWDSYTGELFF
.,TRBD1,TRBJ2-2,TRBV5-1,TGCGCCAGCAGCCCCTTAGGACAGGGGGCAGTTGGGGAGCTGTTTTTT,CASSPLGQGAVGELFF
.,TRBD2,TRBJ2-5,TRBV7-2,TGTGCCAGCAGCATAAGACTAGGGAGGGGAGAGACCCAGTACTTC,CASSIRLGRGETQYF
.,.,TRBJ1-6,TRBV2,TGTGCCAGCAGTAGAATAGGGGACCGCACCTCCTATAATTCACCCCTCCACTTT,CASSRIGDRTSYNSPLHF
.,.,TRBJ2-1,TRBV5-4,TGTGCCAGCAGCTTGGAGGGCATTAGCTCCTACAATGAGCAGTTCTTC,CASSLEGISSYNEQFF
.,.,TRBJ1-5,TRBV7-9,TGTGCCAGCAGCTTTGAGGAGGGTCAGCCCCAGCATTTT,CASSFEEGQPQHF
.,.,TRBJ2-2,TRBV7-8,TGTGCCAGCAGCTTCTCTGTCCGGGGGCTATTCGGGGAGCTGTTTTTT,CASSFSVRGLFGELFF
.,.,TRBJ2-5,TRBV4-1,TGCGCCAGCAGCCTTGGGACGACCCAAGAGACCCAGTACTTC,CASSLGTTQETQYF
once,TRBD2,TRBJ2-3,TRBV7-2,TGTGCCAGCAGCTTATATAGCGGGGGGGCAGATACGCAGTATTTT,CASSLYSGGADTQYF
.,TRBD1,TRBJ2-4,TRBV6-6,TGTGCCATCTGTCCGGGACAGGGGGGCAAAAACATTCAGTACTTC,CAICPGQGGKNIQYF